This TCR beta chain was obtained from a study of blood T cell repertoires in COVID-19. Study-level information: Researchers got acute and convalescent COVID-19 samples from the United States, Italy and Spain. T cells, B-cell-depleted T cells, or PBMCs provided the cDNA or gDNA that served as material.

The V gene's germline CDR1 is LNHDA and CDR2 SQIVND (reference sequence). CDR3 length: 16 amino acids. The ends were cut back, 4 bases at V and 4 bases at J, with 19 bases in the middle. As processed by the authors: Reference gene primer amplification in the assay estimated nucleated cell counts. Some clones are missing from TCRdb's copy, which holds only in-frame ones; the method was immunoSEQ multiplex PCR. The D gene and trimming were derived from the DNA, and the V and J assignments and clone size from that table. The sample contains some 130,000 clones, roughly 85% of which appear only once. The V gene is TRBV19, the J gene TRBJ1-2, with D maybe TRBD1 (5 bases). The sequencing sample was made of peripheral blood. The sequence was collected from a human donor in a cohort sampled during active COVID-19. The CDR3 DNA sequence: TGTGCCAGTAGTACCCGGGGGGACGACAGCTCCTATGGCTACACCTTC. This sequence encodes CASSTRGDDSSYGYTF.